This TCR beta chain comes out of a study of T cell repertoires in cytomegalovirus infection. TCRdb re-analysed the reads in MiXCR, keeping a single row per CDR3 protein. In the table there are more than 400,000 distinct CDR3 sequences, more than 25% of which are singletons. Material for sequencing was PBMCs. The receptor was derived from a human donor in good health (CMV status not recorded). Some clones in this sample may be carry-over from other donors' samples.

The CDR3 DNA sequence: TGTGCCAGCAGCTTGTTTTTGGCGGGGAGCTCCTACGAGCAGTACTTC. This encodes CASSLFLAGSSYEQYF. V usage is TRBV5-5 and J usage is TRBJ2-7; tentatively, D is TRBD2 (6 bases). V dropped 1 base and J dropped 0 bases, with 14 bases sitting between them. The CDR3 covers 16 residues. Looked up from germline, CDR1 is SGHKS and CDR2 is YYEKEE (reference sequence).